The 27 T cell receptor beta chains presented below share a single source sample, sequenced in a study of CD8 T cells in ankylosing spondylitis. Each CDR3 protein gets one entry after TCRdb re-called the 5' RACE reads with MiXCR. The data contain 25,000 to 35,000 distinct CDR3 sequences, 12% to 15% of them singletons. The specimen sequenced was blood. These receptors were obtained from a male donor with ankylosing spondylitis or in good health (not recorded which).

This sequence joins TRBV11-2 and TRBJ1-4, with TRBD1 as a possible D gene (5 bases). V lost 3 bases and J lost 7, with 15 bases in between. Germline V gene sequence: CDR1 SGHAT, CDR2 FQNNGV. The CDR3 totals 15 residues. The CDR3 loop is CASSFRQGGSEKLFF. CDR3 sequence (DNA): TGTGCCAGCAGCTTTCGTCAGGGCGGGAGTGAAAAACTGTTTTTT.

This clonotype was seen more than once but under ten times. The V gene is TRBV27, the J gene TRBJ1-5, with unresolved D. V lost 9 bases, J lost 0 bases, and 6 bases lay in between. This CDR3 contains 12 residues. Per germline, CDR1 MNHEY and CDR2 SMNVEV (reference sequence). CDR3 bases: TGTGCCAGTTGGGATAGCAATCAGCCCCAGCATTTT. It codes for CASWDSNQPQHF.

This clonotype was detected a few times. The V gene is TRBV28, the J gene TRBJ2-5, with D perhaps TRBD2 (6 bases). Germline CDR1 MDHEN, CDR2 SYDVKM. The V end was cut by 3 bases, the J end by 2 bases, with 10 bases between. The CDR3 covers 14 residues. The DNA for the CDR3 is TGTGCCAGCAGTTTCCAGCGGGTTCAAGAGACCCAGTACTTC. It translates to CASSFQRVQETQYF. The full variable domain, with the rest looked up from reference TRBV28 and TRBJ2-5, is DVKVTQSSRYLVKRTGEKVFLECVQDMDHENMFWYRQDPGLGLRLIYFSYDVKMKEKGDIPEGYSVSREKKERFSLILESASTNQTSMYLCASSFQRVQETQYFGPGTRLLVL.

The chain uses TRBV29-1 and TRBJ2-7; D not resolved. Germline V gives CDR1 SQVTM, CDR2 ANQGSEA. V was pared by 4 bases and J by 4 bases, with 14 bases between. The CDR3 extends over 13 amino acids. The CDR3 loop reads CSVVHDTNYEQYF. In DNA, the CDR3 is TGCAGCGTTGTCCACGACACAAATTACGAGCAGTACTTC.

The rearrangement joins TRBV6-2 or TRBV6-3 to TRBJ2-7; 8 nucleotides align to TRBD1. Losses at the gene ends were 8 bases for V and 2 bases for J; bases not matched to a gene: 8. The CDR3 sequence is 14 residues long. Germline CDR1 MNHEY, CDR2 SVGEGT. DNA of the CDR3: TGTGCCAGCGGAGAGGGACAGGTCCCCTACGAGCAGTACTTC. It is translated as CASGEGQVPYEQYF.

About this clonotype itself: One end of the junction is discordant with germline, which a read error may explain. The CDR3 loop is CASSLLNEQFF. The CDR3 DNA is TGCGCCAGCAGCTTACTCAATGAGCAGTTCTTC. This sequence joins TRBV28 and TRBJ2-1; D remains unclear. The germline gives CDR1 MDHEN, CDR2 SYDVKM. The CDR3 length is 11 residues.

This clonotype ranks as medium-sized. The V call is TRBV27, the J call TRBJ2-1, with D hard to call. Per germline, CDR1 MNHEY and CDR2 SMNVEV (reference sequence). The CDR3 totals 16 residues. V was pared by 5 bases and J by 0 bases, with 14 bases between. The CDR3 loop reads CASSGDISLSYNEQFF. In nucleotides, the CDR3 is TGTGCCAGCAGTGGGGATATTAGCCTCTCCTACAATGAGCAGTTCTTC.

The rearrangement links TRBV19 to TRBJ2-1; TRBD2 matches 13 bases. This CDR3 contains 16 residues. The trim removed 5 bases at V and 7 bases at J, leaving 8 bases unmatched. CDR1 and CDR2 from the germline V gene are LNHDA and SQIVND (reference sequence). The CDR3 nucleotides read TGTGCCAGTAGTCCCTCCGGGACTAGCGGGACAAATGAGCAGTTCTTC. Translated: CASSPSGTSGTNEQFF.

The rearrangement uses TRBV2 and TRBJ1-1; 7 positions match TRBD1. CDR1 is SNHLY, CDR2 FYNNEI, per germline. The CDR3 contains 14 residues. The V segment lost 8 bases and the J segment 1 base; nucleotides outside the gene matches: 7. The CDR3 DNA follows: TGTGCCAGCCGTGTTTACAGGGGGAACACTGAAGCTTTCTTT. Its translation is CASRVYRGNTEAFF.

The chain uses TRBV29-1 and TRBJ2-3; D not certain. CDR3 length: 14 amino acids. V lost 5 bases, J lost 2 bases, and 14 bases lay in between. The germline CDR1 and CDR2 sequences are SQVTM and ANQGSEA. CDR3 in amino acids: CSVLASGLTDTQYF. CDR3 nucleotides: TGCAGCGTTTTGGCTAGTGGGCTCACAGATACGCAGTATTTT.

CDR3 in DNA: TGTGCCAGCAGCGTGGAGGCGGGCGGCCTCAATGAGCAGTTCTTC. This codes for CASSVEAGGLNEQFF. The rearrangement links TRBV6-4 to TRBJ2-1; D is perhaps TRBD2 (5 bases). Looked up from germline, CDR1 is MRHNA and CDR2 is SNTAGT. With 6 bases removed from V and 6 bases from J, the gap between germline ends came to 18 bases. The CDR3 is 15 residues long.

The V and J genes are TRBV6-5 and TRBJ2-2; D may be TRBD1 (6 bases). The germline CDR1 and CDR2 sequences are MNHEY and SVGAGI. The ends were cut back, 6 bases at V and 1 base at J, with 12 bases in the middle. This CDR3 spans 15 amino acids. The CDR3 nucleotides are TGTGCCAGCAGGCCACCGGGACAGAACACCGGGGAGCTGTTTTTT. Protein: CASRPPGQNTGELFF.

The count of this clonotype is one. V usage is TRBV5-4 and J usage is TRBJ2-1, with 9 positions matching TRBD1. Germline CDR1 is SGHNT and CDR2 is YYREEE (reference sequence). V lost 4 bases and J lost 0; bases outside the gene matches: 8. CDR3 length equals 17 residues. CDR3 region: CASSQGQGLYSYNEQFF. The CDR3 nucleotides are TGTGCCAGCAGCCAGGGACAGGGCCTTTACTCCTACAATGAGCAGTTCTTC.

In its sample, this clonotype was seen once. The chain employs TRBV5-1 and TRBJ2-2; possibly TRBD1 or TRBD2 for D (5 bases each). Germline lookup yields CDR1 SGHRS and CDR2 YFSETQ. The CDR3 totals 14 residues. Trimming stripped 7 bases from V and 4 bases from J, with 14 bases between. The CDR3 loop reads CASRAGTITGELFF. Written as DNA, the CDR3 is TGCGCCAGCCGGGCTGGGACCATCACCGGGGAGCTGTTTTTT.

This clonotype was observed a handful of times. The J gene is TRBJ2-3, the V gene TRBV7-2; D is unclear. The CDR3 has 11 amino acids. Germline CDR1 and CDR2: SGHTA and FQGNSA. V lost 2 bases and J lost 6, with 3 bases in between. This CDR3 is CASSLFDTQYF. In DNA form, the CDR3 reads TGTGCCAGCAGCTTATTTGATACGCAGTATTTT.

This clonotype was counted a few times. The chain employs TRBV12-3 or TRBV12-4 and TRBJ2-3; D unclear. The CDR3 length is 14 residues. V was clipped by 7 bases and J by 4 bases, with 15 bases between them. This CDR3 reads CASKISITADTQYF. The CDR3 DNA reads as TGTGCCAGCAAGATTAGTATAACGGCAGATACGCAGTATTTT.

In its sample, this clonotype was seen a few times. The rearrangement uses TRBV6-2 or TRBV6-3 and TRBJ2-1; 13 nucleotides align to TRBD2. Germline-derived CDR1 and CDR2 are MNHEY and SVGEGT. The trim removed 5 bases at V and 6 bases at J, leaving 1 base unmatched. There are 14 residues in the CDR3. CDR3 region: CASSTSGGGNEQFF. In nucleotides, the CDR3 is TGTGCCAGCAGTACTAGCGGGGGGGGCAATGAGCAGTTCTTC.

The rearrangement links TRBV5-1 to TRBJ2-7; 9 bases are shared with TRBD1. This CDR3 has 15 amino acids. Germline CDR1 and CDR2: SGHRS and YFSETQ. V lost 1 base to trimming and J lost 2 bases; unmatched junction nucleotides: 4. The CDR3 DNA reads TGCGCCAGCAGCTTGACCGGGACAGGGACCTACGAGCAGTACTTC. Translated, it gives CASSLTGTGTYEQYF.

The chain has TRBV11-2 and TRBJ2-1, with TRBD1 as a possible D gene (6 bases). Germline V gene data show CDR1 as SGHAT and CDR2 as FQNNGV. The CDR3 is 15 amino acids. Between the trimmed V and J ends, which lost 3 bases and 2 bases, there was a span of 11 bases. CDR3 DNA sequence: TGTGCCAGCAGCTTCATACAGGGTACCTACAATGAGCAGTTCTTC. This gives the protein CASSFIQGTYNEQFF.

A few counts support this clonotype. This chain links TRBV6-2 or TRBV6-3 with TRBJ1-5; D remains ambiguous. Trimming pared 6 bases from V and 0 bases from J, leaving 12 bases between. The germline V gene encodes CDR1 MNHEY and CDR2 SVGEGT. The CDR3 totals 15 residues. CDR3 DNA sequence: TGTGCCAGCAGAGACGCCGGGTTTAGCAATCAGCCCCAGCATTTT. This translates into CASRDAGFSNQPQHF.

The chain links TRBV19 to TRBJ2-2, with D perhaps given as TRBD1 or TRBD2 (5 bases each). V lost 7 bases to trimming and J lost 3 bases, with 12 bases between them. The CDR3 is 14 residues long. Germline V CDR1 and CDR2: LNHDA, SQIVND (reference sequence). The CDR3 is CASTSRGDTGELFF. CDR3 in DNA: TGTGCCAGTACCTCACGAGGGGACACCGGGGAGCTGTTTTTT.

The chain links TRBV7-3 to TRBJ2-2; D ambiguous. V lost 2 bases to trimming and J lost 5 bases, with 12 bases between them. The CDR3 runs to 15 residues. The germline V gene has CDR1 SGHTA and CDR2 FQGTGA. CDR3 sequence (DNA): TGTGCCAGCAGCTTAGATCTTGGTGGGACCGGGGAGCTGTTTTTT. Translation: CASSLDLGGTGELFF.

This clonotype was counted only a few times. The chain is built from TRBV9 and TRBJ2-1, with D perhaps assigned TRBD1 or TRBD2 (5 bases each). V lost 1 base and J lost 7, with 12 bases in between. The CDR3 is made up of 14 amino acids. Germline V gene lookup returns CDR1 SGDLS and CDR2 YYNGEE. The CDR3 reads CASSVLGTHNEQFF. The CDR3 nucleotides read TGTGCCAGCAGCGTATTGGGGACCCATAATGAGCAGTTCTTC.

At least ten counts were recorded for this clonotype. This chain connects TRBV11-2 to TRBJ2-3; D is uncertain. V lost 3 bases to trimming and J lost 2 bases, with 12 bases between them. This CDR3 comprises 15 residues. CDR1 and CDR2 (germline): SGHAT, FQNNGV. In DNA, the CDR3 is TGTGCCAGCAGCTTCCGGTCAACAGACACAGATACGCAGTATTTT. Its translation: CASSFRSTDTDTQYF.

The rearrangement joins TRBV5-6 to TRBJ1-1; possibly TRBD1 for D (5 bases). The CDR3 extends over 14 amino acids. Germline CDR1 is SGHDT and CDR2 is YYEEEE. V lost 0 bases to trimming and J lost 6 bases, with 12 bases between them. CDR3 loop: CASSLAYPTAEAFF. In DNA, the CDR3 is TGTGCCAGCAGCTTGGCCTATCCGACAGCTGAAGCTTTCTTT.

CDR3 coding DNA: TGTGCCAGCAGCCAGACGGGGACAGGGGGCGAAAAACTGTTTTTT. Amino acids: CASSQTGTGGEKLFF. The rearrangement uses TRBV7-2 and TRBJ1-4, with 12 nucleotides matching TRBD1. J was trimmed by 8 bases and V by 5 bases; bases with no gene match: 6. Germline V lookup: CDR1 SGHTA, CDR2 FQGNSA. The CDR3 runs 15 residues.

The CDR3 spells CASSQDLGGAMEKLFF. The CDR3 DNA reads as TGCGCCAGCAGCCAAGATCTGGGGGGCGCGATGGAAAAACTGTTTTTT. V is TRBV4-3 and J is TRBJ1-4; the D gene is possibly TRBD1 (6 bases). Germline lookup yields CDR1 LGHNA and CDR2 YSLEER. The CDR3 is 16 residues long. Trimming stripped 0 bases from V and 8 bases from J, with 16 bases between.